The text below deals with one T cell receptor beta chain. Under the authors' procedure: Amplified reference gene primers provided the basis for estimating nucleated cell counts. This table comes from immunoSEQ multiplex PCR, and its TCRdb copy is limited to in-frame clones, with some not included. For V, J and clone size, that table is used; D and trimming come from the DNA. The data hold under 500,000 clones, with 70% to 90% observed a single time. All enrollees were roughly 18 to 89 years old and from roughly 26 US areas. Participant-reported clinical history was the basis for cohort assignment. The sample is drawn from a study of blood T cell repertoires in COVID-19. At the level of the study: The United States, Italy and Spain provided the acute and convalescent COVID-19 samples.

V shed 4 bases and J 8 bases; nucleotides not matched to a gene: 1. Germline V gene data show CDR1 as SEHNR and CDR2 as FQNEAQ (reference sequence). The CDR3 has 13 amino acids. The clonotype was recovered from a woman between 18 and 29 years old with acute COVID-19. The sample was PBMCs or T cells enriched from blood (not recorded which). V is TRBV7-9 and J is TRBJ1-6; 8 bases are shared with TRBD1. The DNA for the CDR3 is TGTGCCAGCAGCTCACAGGGGGATTCACCCCTCCACTTT. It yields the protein CASSSQGDSPLHF. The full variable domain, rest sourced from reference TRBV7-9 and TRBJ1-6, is DTGVSQNPRHKITKRGQNVTFRCDPISEHNRLYWYRQTLGQGPEFLTYFQNEAQLEKSRLLSDRFSAERPKGSFSTLEIQRTEQGDSAMYLCASSSQGDSPLHFGNGTRLTVT.